This T cell receptor (beta chain) was sequenced during a study of blood T cell repertoires in COVID-19. V was pared by 5 bases and J by 6 bases, with 14 bases of the junction left unmatched. This CDR3 is 16 amino acids long. The germline CDR1 and CDR2 sequences are SEHNR and FQNEAQ (reference sequence). Assay: immunoSEQ multiplex PCR; the TCRdb copy retains only in-frame clones and omits some. The sample carries nearly 200,000 clones, 80% to 90% recorded once. The sample was PBMCs or T cells enriched from blood (not recorded which). V is TRBV7-9 and J is TRBJ2-7; TRBD1 matches 9 bases. This TCR derives from a woman between 18 and 29 years old who had recovered from COVID-19. CDR3 sequence: CASSPPQGQGKSEQYF. The DNA of the CDR3 is TGTGCCAGCAGCCCTCCCCAAGGACAGGGGAAGAGCGAGCAGTACTTC. The whole variable domain, filled in from reference TRBV7-9 and TRBJ2-7, reads DTGVSQNPRHKITKRGQNVTFRCDPISEHNRLYWYRQTLGQGPEFLTYFQNEAQLEKSRLLSDRFSAERPKGSFSTLEIQRTEQGDSAMYLCASSPPQGQGKSEQYFGPGTRLTVT.